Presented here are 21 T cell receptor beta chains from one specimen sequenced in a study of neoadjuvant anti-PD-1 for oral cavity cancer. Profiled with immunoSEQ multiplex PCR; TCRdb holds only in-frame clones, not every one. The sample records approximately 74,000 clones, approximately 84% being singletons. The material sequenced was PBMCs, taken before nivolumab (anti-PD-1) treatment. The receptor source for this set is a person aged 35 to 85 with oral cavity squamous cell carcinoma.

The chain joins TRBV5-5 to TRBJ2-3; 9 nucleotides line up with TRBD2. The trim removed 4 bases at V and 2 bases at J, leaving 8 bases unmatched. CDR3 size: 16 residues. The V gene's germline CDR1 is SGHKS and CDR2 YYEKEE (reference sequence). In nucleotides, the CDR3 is TGTGCCAGCAGCCTTGCGACTAGCGGTTACACAGATACGCAGTATTTT. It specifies CASSLATSGYTDTQYF.

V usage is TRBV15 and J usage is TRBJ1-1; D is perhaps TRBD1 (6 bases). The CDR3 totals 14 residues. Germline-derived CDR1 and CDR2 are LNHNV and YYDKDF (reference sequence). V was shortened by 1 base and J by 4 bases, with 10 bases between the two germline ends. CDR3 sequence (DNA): TGTGCCACCAGCAGAGGGGGGGGCCGCACTGAAGCTTTCTTT. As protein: CATSRGGGRTEAFF.

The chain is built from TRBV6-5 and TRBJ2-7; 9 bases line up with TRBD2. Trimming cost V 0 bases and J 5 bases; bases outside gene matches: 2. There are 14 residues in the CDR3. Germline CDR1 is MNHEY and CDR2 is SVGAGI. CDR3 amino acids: CASSYSRTSDEQYF. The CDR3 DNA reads TGTGCCAGCAGTTACTCGAGGACTAGCGACGAGCAGTACTTC.

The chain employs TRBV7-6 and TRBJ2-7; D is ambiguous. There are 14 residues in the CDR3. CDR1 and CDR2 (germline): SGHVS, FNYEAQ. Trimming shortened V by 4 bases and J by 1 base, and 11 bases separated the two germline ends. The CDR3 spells CASSSSYLSYEQYF. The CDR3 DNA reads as TGTGCCAGCAGCTCCTCTTACCTTTCCTACGAGCAGTACTTC.

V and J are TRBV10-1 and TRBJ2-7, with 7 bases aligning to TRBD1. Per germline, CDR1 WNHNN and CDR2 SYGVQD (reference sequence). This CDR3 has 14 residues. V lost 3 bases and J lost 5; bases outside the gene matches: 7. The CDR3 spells CASSDRGGMNEQYF. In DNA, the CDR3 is TGCGCCAGCAGTGACCGAGGGGGCATGAACGAGCAGTACTTC.

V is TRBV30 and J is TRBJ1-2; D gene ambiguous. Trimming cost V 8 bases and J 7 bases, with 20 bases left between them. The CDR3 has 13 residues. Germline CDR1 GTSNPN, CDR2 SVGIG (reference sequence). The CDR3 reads CALDHGQAFGYTF. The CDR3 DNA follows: TGTGCCCTGGATCATGGTCAGGCTTTTGGCTACACCTTC.

CDR3 sequence: CACELAENTGELFF. The CDR3 DNA reads as TGTGCCTGCGAACTAGCGGAGAACACCGGGGAGCTGTTTTTT. The chain links TRBV2 to TRBJ2-2; 8 positions agree with TRBD2. After removal of 11 bases from V and 1 base from J, the junction contained 6 bases not matched to a gene. Per the germline V gene, CDR1 is SNHLY and CDR2 is FYNNEI. This CDR3 is 14 amino acids long. The complete variable domain, with remaining parts taken from reference TRBV2 and TRBJ2-2, reads EPEVTQTPSHQVTQMGQEVILRCVPISNHLYFYWYRQILGQKVEFLVSFYNNEISEKSEIFDDQFSVERPDGSNFTLKIRSTKLEDSAMYFCACELAENTGELFFGEGSRLTVL.

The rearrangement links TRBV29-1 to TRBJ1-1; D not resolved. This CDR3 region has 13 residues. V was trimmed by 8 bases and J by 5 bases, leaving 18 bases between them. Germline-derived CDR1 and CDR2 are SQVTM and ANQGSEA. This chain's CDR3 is CSSEGGAVTEAFF. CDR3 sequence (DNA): TGCAGCTCCGAAGGAGGAGCGGTGACTGAAGCTTTCTTT.

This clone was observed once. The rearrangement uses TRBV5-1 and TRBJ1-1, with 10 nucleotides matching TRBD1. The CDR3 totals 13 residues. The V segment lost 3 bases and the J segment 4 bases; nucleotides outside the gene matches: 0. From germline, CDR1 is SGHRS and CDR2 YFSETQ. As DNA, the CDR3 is TGCGCCAGCAGCTGGACAGGGGGCACTGAAGCTTTCTTT. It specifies CASSWTGGTEAFF.

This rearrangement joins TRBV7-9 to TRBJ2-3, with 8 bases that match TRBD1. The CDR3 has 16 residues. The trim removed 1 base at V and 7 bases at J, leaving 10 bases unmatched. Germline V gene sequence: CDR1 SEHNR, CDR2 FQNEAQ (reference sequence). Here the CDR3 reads CASSLGEGRGRNTQYF. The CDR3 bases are TGTGCCAGCAGCTTAGGAGAAGGCAGGGGGCGAAATACGCAGTATTTT.

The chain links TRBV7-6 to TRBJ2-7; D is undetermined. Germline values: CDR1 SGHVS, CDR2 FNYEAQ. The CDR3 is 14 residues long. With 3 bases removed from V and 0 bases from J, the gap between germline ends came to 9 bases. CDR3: CASSFTESSYEQYF. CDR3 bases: TGTGCCAGCAGCTTTACCGAGAGCTCCTACGAGCAGTACTTC. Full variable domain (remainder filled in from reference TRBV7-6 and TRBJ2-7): GAGVSQSPRYKVTKRGQDVALRCDPISGHVSLYWYRQALGQGPEFLTYFNYEAQQDKSGLPNDRFSAERPEGSISTLTIQRTEQRDSAMYRCASSFTESSYEQYFGPGTRLTVT.

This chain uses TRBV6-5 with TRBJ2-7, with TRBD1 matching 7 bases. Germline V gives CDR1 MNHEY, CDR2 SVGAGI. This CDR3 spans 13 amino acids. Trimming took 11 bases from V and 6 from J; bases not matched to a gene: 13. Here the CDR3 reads CAAARGGGFEQYF. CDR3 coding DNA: TGTGCCGCAGCACGAGGGGGCGGCTTCGAGCAGTACTTC.

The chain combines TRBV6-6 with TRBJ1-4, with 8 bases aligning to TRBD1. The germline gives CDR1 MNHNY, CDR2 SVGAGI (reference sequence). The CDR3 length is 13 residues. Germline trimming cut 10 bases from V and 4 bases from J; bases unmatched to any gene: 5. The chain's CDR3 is CATHGQGNEKLFF. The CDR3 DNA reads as TGTGCCACCCATGGACAGGGTAATGAAAAACTGTTTTTT.

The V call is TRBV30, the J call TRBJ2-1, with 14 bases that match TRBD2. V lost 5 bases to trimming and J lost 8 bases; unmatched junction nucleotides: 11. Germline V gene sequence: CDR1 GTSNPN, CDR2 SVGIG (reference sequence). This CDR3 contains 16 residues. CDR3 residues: CAWATGLAGAGDEQFF. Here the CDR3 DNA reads TGTGCCTGGGCCACGGGACTAGCGGGAGCTGGGGATGAGCAGTTCTTC.

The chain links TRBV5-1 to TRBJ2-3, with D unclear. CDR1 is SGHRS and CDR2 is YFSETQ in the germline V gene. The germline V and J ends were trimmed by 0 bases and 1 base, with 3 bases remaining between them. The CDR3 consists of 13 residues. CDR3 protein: CASSLGRTDTQYF. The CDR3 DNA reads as TGCGCCAGCAGCTTGGGACGCACAGATACGCAGTATTTT. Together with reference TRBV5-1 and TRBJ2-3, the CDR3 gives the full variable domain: KAGVTQTPRYLIKTRGQQVTLSCSPISGHRSVSWYQQTPGQGLQFLFEYFSETQRNKGNFPGRFSGRQFSNSRSEMNVSTLELGDSALYLCASSLGRTDTQYFGPGTRLTVL.

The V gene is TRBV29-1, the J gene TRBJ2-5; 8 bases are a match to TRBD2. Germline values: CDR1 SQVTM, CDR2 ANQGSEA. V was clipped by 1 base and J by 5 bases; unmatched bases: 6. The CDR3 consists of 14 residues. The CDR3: CSVEGESGSETQYF. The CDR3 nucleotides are TGCAGCGTTGAAGGCGAAAGCGGGAGTGAGACCCAGTACTTC.

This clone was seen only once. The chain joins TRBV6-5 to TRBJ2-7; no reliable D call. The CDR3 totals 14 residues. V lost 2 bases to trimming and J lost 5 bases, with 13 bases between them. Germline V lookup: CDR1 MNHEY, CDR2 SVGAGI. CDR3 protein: CASSYTRASNEQYF. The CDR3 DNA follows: TGTGCCAGCAGTTACACAAGGGCCTCGAACGAGCAGTACTTC.

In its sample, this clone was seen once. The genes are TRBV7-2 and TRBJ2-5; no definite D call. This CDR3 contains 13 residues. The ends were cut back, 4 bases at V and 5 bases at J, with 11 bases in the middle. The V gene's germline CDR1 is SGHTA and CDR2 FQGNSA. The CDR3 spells CASSWQFAETQYF. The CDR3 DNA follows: TGTGCCAGCAGCTGGCAGTTCGCCGAGACCCAGTACTTC.

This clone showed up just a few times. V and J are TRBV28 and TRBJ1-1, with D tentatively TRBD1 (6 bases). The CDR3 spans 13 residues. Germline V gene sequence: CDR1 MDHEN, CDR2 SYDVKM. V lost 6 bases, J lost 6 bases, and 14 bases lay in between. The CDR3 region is CASRREGGAEAFF. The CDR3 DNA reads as TGTGCCAGCAGAAGAGAGGGGGGGGCTGAAGCTTTCTTT.

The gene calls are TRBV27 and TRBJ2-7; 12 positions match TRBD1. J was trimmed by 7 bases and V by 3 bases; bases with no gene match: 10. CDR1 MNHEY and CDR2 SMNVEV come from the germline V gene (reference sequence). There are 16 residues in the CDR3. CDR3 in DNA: TGTGCCAGCAGTTTGAGTGGGGGACAGGGGGCGAGTGAGCAGTACTTC. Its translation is CASSLSGGQGASEQYF.

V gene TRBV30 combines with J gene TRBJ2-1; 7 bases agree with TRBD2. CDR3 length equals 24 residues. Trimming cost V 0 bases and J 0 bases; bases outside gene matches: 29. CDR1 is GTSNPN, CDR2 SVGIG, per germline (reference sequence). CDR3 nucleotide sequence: TGTGCCTGGAGTGTAATGATGGGCAGGGAGGTTTTTCAGCCGGGAGGTATCTCCTACAATGAGCAGTTCTTC. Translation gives CAWSVMMGREVFQPGGISYNEQFF.